What follows describes a single T cell receptor beta chain. No antigen is known for it. The data were obtained in a study of cytomegalovirus exposure and HLA in healthy donors. Study summary: For the approximately 410 genotyped donors, more than 80% fell within the Caucasian-associated ancestry cluster. Whole-study findings and limits: Reports indicate that TCR beta sequences accurately predicted the HLA-A and HLA-B alleles of most subjects. A previous analysis found most TCR beta V segments productive roughly 87% or roughly 30% of the time.

This CDR3 has 14 amino acids. Per germline, CDR1 SGHNT and CDR2 YENEEA. V gave up 4 bases and J gave up 2 bases, with 12 bases separating them. The primer mix had 60 Vbeta and 13 Jbeta primers. Measured with immunoSEQ multiplex PCR; TCRdb has only the in-frame clones, and not every one. The sample yields 270,000 or so clones, 75% to 90% seen once. The clonotype was recovered from a man aged 40-55 years in good health and CMV-seropositive. The sequenced sample was PBMCs. The rearrangement uses TRBV11-3 and TRBJ2-7; D unresolved. The chain's CDR3 is CASSSDTYPYEQYF. The CDR3 DNA reads as TGTGCCAGCAGCTCTGACACATATCCCTACGAGCAGTACTTC.